These 18 T cell receptor beta chains originate from one sample sequenced in a study of T cells expressing NK-cell markers. TCRdb reanalyzed the 5' RACE reads and collapses them to one entry per CDR3 protein, without DNA. Recorded here are approximately 380,000 distinct CDR3 sequences; the top ten clones represent 5% to 5.5%. The sample consisted of blood T cells: a sorted CD56 or NKG2C T cell subset, CD4+ or CD8+ T cells, or bulk PBMC T cells (not recorded which). All receptors derive from a man aged 18 to 70 in good health.

The chain is built from TRBV12-3 or TRBV12-4 and TRBJ2-1; the D call from TCRdb, TRBD1, cannot be confirmed without DNA. CDR3 length: 14 amino acids. The CDR3 here is CASSPRDRGNEQFF.

This rearrangement joins TRBV5-1 to TRBJ2-2; TCRdb indicates TRBD1, and absent DNA this call remains unverified. Germline loops: CDR1 SGHRS, CDR2 YFSETQ. The CDR3 is 15 residues long. The CDR3: CASSLRRQDTGELFF.

J is TRBJ1-2 and V is TRBV19; TCRdb lists TRBD1, though no DNA is available to test this call. The CDR3 runs 16 residues. Per germline, CDR1 LNHDA and CDR2 SQIVND (reference sequence). CDR3 loop: CASSPTTGNLLYGYTF.

The V gene is TRBV5-1, the J gene TRBJ2-1; TCRdb picks TRBD1, but there is no DNA to check that call. In germline, CDR1 is SGHRS, CDR2 YFSETQ. This CDR3 is 15 amino acids long. This CDR3 is CANKPGTSSYNEQFF.

The chain recombines TRBV20-1 with TRBJ1-4. The germline V gene encodes CDR1 DFQATT and CDR2 SNEGSKA (reference sequence). CDR3 length: 15 amino acids. CDR3 amino acids: CSARDQGQYNEKLFF.

This clonotype ranks as medium-sized (0.01 to 0.1%) in terms of frequency. The V call is TRBV30, the J call TRBJ2-3; TCRdb's D gene call, TRBD1, goes unchecked for lack of DNA. Germline lookup yields CDR1 GTSNPN and CDR2 SVGIG (reference sequence). There are 16 residues in the CDR3. CDR3 sequence reads: CAWTGTGGGRADTQYF.

V is TRBV28 and J is TRBJ1-2; TCRdb picks TRBD1, but there is no DNA to check that call. Germline V gene lookup returns CDR1 MDHEN and CDR2 SYDVKM. The CDR3 runs 14 residues. The CDR3 sequence: CASSLPGGVYGYTF.

The rearrangement uses TRBV9 and TRBJ1-2; the TCRdb D gene call, TRBD1, has no DNA to confirm it. Germline values: CDR1 SGDLS, CDR2 YYNGEE. CDR3 length: 16 amino acids. CDR3 region: CASSPTGDRDNYGYTF.

V is TRBV19 and J is TRBJ1-5. Germline values: CDR1 LNHDA, CDR2 SQIVND (reference sequence). This CDR3 has 15 residues. CDR3 protein: CASRGGSDSNQPQHF.

V and J are TRBV20-1 and TRBJ1-6. Germline V gives CDR1 DFQATT, CDR2 SNEGSKA (reference sequence). CDR3 size: 16 residues. The CDR3 here is CSARDSRRAYNSPLHF.

This rearrangement joins TRBV23-1 to TRBJ2-2; TCRdb gives TRBD2 as the D gene, but with no DNA this cannot be confirmed. TRBV23-1 is an open reading frame whose function is uncertain. The CDR3 runs 18 residues. CDR3 amino acids: CASSQSASGGRFAGELFF.

The chain recombines TRBV3-1 with TRBJ1-2; there is no DNA to check the TCRdb D call of TRBD1. The CDR3 sequence is 15 residues long. CDR1 and CDR2 (germline): LGHDT, YNNKEL (reference sequence). The CDR3 reads CASSQLTGRTYGYTF.

The rearrangement uses TRBV7-9 and TRBJ1-1. Germline V gene sequence: CDR1 SEHNR, CDR2 FQNEAQ (reference sequence). This CDR3 comprises 15 residues. The CDR3 region is CASSSPEDGNTEAFF.

The chain couples TRBV2 to TRBJ1-6. Germline values: CDR1 SNHLY, CDR2 FYNNEI. The length of the CDR3 is 17 residues. The CDR3 is CASSEGLRSSYNSPLHF.

This chain links TRBV6-5 with TRBJ2-5; with no DNA, the TCRdb D assignment of TRBD1 cannot be verified. The germline CDR1 and CDR2 sequences are MNHEY and SVGAGI. The CDR3 extends over 17 amino acids. CDR3: CASSFGQGANYGETQYF.

V and J are TRBV15 and TRBJ1-5; TCRdb gives TRBD1 as the D gene, but with no DNA this cannot be confirmed. The germline V gene encodes CDR1 LNHNV and CDR2 YYDKDF (reference sequence). This CDR3 region has 17 residues. CDR3 in amino acids: CATSARQGLYSNQPQHF.

The rearrangement uses TRBV6-5 and TRBJ2-1; with no DNA, the TCRdb D assignment of TRBD2 cannot be verified. The germline CDR1 and CDR2 sequences are MNHEY and SVGAGI. This CDR3 is built from 17 residues. This CDR3 is CASSYGLAGGTYNEQFF.

The genes are TRBV12-3 or TRBV12-4 and TRBJ1-3; TCRdb returns TRBD1, unconfirmable since there is no DNA. This CDR3 region has 16 residues. CDR3 residues: CASGGRGPDSGNTIYF.